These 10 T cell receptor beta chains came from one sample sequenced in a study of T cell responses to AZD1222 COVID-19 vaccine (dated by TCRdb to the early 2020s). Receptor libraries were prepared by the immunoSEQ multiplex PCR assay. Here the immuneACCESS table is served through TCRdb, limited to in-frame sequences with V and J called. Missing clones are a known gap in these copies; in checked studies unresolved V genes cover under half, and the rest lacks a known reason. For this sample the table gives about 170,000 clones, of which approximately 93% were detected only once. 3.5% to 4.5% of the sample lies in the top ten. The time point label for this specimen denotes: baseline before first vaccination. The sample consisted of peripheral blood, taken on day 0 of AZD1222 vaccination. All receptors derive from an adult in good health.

The CDR3 bases are TGTGCCAGCAGCGGAGGGGGCGGATGGGGTGAAGCTTTCTTT. Amino acid sequence: CASSGGGGWGEAFF. The chain links TRBV7-2 to TRBJ1-1; 7 bases are a match to TRBD1. CDR3 length equals 14 residues. Germline lookup yields CDR1 SGHTA and CDR2 FQGNSA. J lost 7 bases, V lost 5 bases, and 10 bases had no gene match. Supplemented by reference TRBV7-2 and TRBJ1-1, the full variable domain reads GAGVSQSPSNKVTEKGKDVELRCDPISGHTALYWYRQSLGQGLEFLIYFQGNSAPDKSGLPSDRFSAERTGGSVSTLTIQRTQQEDSAVYLCASSGGGGWGEAFFGQGTRLTVV.

The CDR3 loop reads CASSVELAGKHEQYF. CDR3 sequence (DNA): TGTGCCAGCAGCGTAGAACTAGCGGGCAAGCACGAGCAGTACTTC. The chain couples TRBV9 to TRBJ2-7, with 9 bases lining up with TRBD2. This CDR3 is built from 15 residues. The germline gives CDR1 SGDLS, CDR2 YYNGEE. J gave up 5 bases and V 0 bases, and 6 bases lay outside the gene matches.

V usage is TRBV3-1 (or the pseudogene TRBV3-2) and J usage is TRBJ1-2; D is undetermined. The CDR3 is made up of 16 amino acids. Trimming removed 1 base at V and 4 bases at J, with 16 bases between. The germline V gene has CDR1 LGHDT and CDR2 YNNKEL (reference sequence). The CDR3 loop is CASSQGSGQLGYGYTF. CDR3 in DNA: TGTGCCAGCAGCCAAGGGTCTGGGCAACTCGGCTATGGCTACACCTTC.

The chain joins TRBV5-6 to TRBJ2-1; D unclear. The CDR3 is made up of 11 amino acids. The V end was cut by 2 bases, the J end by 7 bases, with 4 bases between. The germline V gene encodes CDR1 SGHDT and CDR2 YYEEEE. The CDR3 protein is CASSFSNEQFF. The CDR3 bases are TGTGCCAGCAGCTTCTCAAATGAGCAGTTCTTC.

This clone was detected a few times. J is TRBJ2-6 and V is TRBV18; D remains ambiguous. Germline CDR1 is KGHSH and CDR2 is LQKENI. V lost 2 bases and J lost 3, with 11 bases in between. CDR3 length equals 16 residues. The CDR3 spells CASSPGRFGGANVLTF. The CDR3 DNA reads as TGTGCCAGCTCACCAGGAAGATTTGGTGGGGCCAACGTCCTGACTTTC.

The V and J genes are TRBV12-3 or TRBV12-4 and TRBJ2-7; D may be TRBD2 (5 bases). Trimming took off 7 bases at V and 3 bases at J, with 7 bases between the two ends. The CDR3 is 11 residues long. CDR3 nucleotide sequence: TGTGCCAGCACTACTAGCTACGAGCAGTACTTC. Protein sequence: CASTTSYEQYF.

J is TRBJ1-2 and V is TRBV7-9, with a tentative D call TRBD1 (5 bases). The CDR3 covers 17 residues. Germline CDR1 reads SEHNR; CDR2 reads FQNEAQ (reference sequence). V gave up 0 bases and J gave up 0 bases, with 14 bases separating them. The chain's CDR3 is CASSLAPGGRTNYGYTF. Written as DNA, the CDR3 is TGTGCCAGCAGCTTAGCCCCCGGGGGAAGGACTAACTATGGCTACACCTTC.

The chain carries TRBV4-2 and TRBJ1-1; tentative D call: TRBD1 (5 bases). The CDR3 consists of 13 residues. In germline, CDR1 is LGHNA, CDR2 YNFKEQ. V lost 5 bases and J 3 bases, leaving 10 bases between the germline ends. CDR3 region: CASSNRGDTEAFF. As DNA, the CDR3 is TGTGCCAGCAGCAACAGAGGGGACACTGAAGCTTTCTTT.

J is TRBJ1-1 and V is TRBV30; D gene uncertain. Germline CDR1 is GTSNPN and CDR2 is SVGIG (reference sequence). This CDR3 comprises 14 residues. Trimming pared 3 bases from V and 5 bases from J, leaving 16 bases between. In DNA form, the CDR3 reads TGTGCCTGGAGCCCCGACGGGTCGTGGACTGAAGCTTTCTTT. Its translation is CAWSPDGSWTEAFF.

The CDR3 loop is CASSLVPEETQYF. CDR3 in DNA: TGCGCCAGCAGCTTGGTGCCAGAAGAGACCCAGTACTTC. This sequence joins TRBV5-1 and TRBJ2-5; D not resolved. The CDR3 spans 13 residues. Deletions cut 0 bases from V and 3 bases from J, with 6 bases between. CDR1 is SGHRS and CDR2 is YFSETQ in the germline V gene. The entire variable domain, with the rest obtained from reference TRBV5-1 and TRBJ2-5, is as follows: KAGVTQTPRYLIKTRGQQVTLSCSPISGHRSVSWYQQTPGQGLQFLFEYFSETQRNKGNFPGRFSGRQFSNSRSEMNVSTLELGDSALYLCASSLVPEETQYFGPGTRLLVL.